This entry lists 23 T cell receptor beta chains sequenced from one sample in a study of cytomegalovirus exposure and HLA in healthy donors. A multiplex PCR was run with 60 Vbeta primers and 13 Jbeta primers. Libraries were prepared by immunoSEQ multiplex PCR; TCRdb keeps only in-frame clonotypes and omits some of them. The top ten hold approximately 1.5% of the sample, which has under 200,000 clones, roughly 82% seen once. Sequenced input: PBMCs. The receptors come from a girl aged 10 to 17 in good health and CMV-seropositive.

The chain has TRBV5-1 and TRBJ2-7, with TRBD2 matching over 11 bases. J was trimmed by 2 bases and V by 3 bases; bases with no gene match: 1. Germline V gene lookup returns CDR1 SGHRS and CDR2 YFSETQ. This CDR3 comprises 14 residues. CDR3 loop: CASSSGLAAYEQYF. The CDR3 bases are TGCGCCAGCAGCTCGGGACTAGCGGCCTACGAGCAGTACTTC.

This clone was seen only once. The chain couples TRBV30 to TRBJ1-2; no firm D call. Trimming removed 3 bases from V and 6 bases from J, with 11 bases in between. The germline CDR1 and CDR2 sequences are GTSNPN and SVGIG (reference sequence). This CDR3 has 12 amino acids. The CDR3 reads CAWSRLFDGYTF. The CDR3 DNA sequence: TGTGCCTGGAGCCGTCTGTTTGATGGCTACACCTTC. Using reference TRBV30 and TRBJ1-2 for the parts outside the CDR3, the full variable domain is SQTIHQWPATLVQPVGSPLSLECTVEGTSNPNLYWYRQAAGRGLQLLFYSVGIGQISSEVPQNLSASRPQDRQFILSSKKLLLSDSGFYLCAWSRLFDGYTFGSGTRLTVV.

The gene calls are TRBV25-1 and TRBJ2-5; TRBD1 aligns across 11 bases. In germline, CDR1 is MGHDK, CDR2 SYGVNS. V trimming: 3 bases; J trimming: 4 bases; junction bases outside the gene matches: 7. The CDR3 is made up of 16 amino acids. The CDR3 here is CASSDPGQGVLETQYF. The CDR3 nucleotides are TGTGCCAGCAGTGACCCGGGACAGGGGGTGTTAGAGACCCAGTACTTC.

The chain combines TRBV29-1 with TRBJ1-2, with D tentatively TRBD1 (6 bases). This CDR3 is built from 14 residues. Germline CDR1 reads SQVTM; CDR2 reads ANQGSEA. V was pared by 6 bases and J by 2 bases, with 16 bases between. In DNA, the CDR3 is TGCAGCGTCTCCCCGGGACAACACAACTATGGCTACACCTTC. It specifies CSVSPGQHNYGYTF.

This clone came up a few times. This chain uses TRBV6-5 with TRBJ1-2; 12 bases line up with TRBD1. V shed 10 bases, J shed 4 bases, and the junction held 7 bases outside the gene matches. This CDR3 region has 14 residues. Looked up from germline, CDR1 is MNHEY and CDR2 is SVGAGI. Here the CDR3 reads CATTPGQGAYGYTF. The DNA for the CDR3 is TGTGCCACCACACCGGGACAGGGGGCCTATGGCTACACCTTC.

This chain joins TRBV5-1 and TRBJ1-2; D call uncertain. There are 13 residues in the CDR3. The ends were cut back, 7 bases at V and 4 bases at J, with 14 bases in the middle. CDR1 SGHRS and CDR2 YFSETQ come from the germline V gene. The CDR3 coding sequence is TGCGCCAGCGGTTGGCAGGACTTCTATGGCTACACCTTC. This sequence encodes CASGWQDFYGYTF.

The rearrangement uses TRBV11-1 and TRBJ1-1; no clear D. This CDR3 region has 12 residues. Trimming cost V 5 bases and J 3 bases, with 7 bases left between them. Germline V gives CDR1 SGHAT, CDR2 FQDESV (reference sequence). Here the CDR3 reads CASSVRDTEAFF. The CDR3 bases are TGTGCCAGCAGCGTCCGTGACACTGAAGCTTTCTTT.

The chain has TRBV29-1 and TRBJ2-1; 14 bases align to TRBD2. Germline lookup yields CDR1 SQVTM and CDR2 ANQGSEA. The length of the CDR3 is 15 residues. Trimming cost V 6 bases and J 0 bases; bases outside gene matches: 1. CDR3 protein: CSVTSGRASYNEQFF. The CDR3 coding sequence is TGCAGCGTGACTAGCGGGAGGGCCTCCTACAATGAGCAGTTCTTC.

The chain couples TRBV13 to TRBJ2-3, with 9 bases fitting TRBD2. This CDR3 comprises 16 residues. V shed 5 bases, J shed 2 bases, and the junction held 8 bases outside the gene matches. The germline gives CDR1 PRHDT, CDR2 FYEKMQ (reference sequence). CDR3 DNA: TGTGCCAGCAGCCCCTCTAGCGGGGTGATCACAGATACGCAGTATTTT. Protein: CASSPSSGVITDTQYF.

The CDR3: CASSFNNYGYTF. The CDR3, as DNA: TGTGCCAGCAGCTTTAATAACTATGGCTACACCTTC. This chain joins TRBV7-2 and TRBJ1-2; the D is unclear. From germline, CDR1 is SGHTA and CDR2 FQGNSA. Trimming shortened V by 3 bases and J by 1 base, and 3 bases separated the two germline ends. This CDR3 is built from 12 residues.

This clone has a handful of counts. The chain employs TRBV5-1 and TRBJ2-1, with a possible D match to TRBD2 (6 bases). V lost 1 base to trimming and J lost 7 bases, with 12 bases between them. The length of the CDR3 is 14 residues. Germline V gene sequence: CDR1 SGHRS, CDR2 YFSETQ. As DNA, the CDR3 is TGCGCCAGCAGCTTGTCACTAGCTGGGAATGAGCAGTTCTTC. This codes for CASSLSLAGNEQFF.

DNA of the CDR3: TGTGCCAGCCTGGGGACATCGAACACTGAAGCTTTCTTT. Translation gives CASLGTSNTEAFF. The gene calls are TRBV6-1 and TRBJ1-1; tentative D call: TRBD1 (6 bases). Trimming shortened V by 8 bases and J by 1 base, and 11 bases separated the two germline ends. Germline loops: CDR1 MNHNS, CDR2 SASEGT. The CDR3 has 13 residues.

A single count supports this clone. The V call is TRBV7-3, the J call TRBJ2-2; a possible D gene is TRBD1 (5 bases). Between the trimmed V and J ends, which lost 5 bases and 3 bases, there was a span of 19 bases. The CDR3 has 17 residues. The germline V gene encodes CDR1 SGHTA and CDR2 FQGTGA. As DNA, the CDR3 is TGTGCCAGCAGCCCAGGCGGCAGGGCTCGATACACCGGGGAGCTGTTTTTT. This gives the protein CASSPGGRARYTGELFF.

The CDR3 DNA is TGTGCCAGCAGCTTGGGACAGGCAGGCGCCTACACCTTC. This sequence encodes CASSLGQAGAYTF. The V gene is TRBV5-6, the J gene TRBJ1-2, with D possibly being TRBD1 (6 bases). There are 13 residues in the CDR3. Germline V gives CDR1 SGHDT, CDR2 YYEEEE. Deletions cut 0 bases from V and 10 bases from J, with 13 bases between.

This clone was found a few times. The V call is TRBV30, the J call TRBJ1-1; the D is unclear. V lost 7 bases and J lost 1, with 13 bases in between. Germline V lookup: CDR1 GTSNPN, CDR2 SVGIG (reference sequence). This CDR3 has 13 residues. CDR3 in DNA: TGTGCCTCAAACCCTACAGAGAACACTGAAGCTTTCTTT. It encodes CASNPTENTEAFF.

The chain combines TRBV29-1 with TRBJ1-1, with 9 bases aligning to TRBD1. Trimming took 6 bases from V and 3 from J; bases not matched to a gene: 17. The germline V gene encodes CDR1 SQVTM and CDR2 ANQGSEA. This CDR3 is 17 amino acids long. The CDR3: CSVNRGRGTVGDTEAFF. The CDR3 DNA reads TGCAGCGTGAACAGGGGGCGCGGTACAGTGGGGGACACTGAAGCTTTCTTT. The whole variable domain, remainder taken from reference TRBV29-1 and TRBJ1-1, is SAVISQKPSRDICQRGTSLTIQCQVDSQVTMMFWYRQQPGQSLTLIATANQGSEATYESGFVIDKFPISRPNLTFSTLTVSNMSPEDSSIYLCSVNRGRGTVGDTEAFFGQGTRLTVV.

This clone was seen only a few times. This chain links TRBV18 with TRBJ2-5; possibly TRBD2 for D (5 bases). The CDR3 spans 15 residues. Germline V CDR1 and CDR2: KGHSH, LQKENI. V gave up 0 bases and J gave up 3 bases, with 11 bases separating them. Here the CDR3 reads CASSPPESGEETQYF. CDR3 DNA: TGTGCCAGCTCACCACCGGAATCCGGGGAAGAGACCCAGTACTTC.

This clone was seen just once. The chain couples TRBV10-1 to TRBJ1-2, with D possibly matching TRBD1 (5 bases). There are 16 residues in the CDR3. Germline V gene data show CDR1 as WNHNN and CDR2 as SYGVQD (reference sequence). V was cut by 5 bases and J by 5 bases, with 21 bases left in between. In DNA form, the CDR3 reads TGCGCCAGCAGTCCAGGGCCTGTACCTTCATTATATGGCTACACCTTC. Translated: CASSPGPVPSLYGYTF.

The chain carries TRBV6-5 and TRBJ2-2; D uncertain. The germline V gene has CDR1 MNHEY and CDR2 SVGAGI. This CDR3 has 14 amino acids. Between the trimmed V and J ends, which lost 6 bases and 6 bases, there was a span of 14 bases. CDR3 DNA: TGTGCCAGCAGCCGCGGAGAGGTCGCCGGGGAGCTGTTTTTT. Protein: CASSRGEVAGELFF.

The rearrangement uses TRBV5-1 and TRBJ2-1, with TRBD2 matching over 11 bases. This CDR3 region has 15 residues. Germline V gives CDR1 SGHRS, CDR2 YFSETQ. With 8 bases clipped from V and 6 bases from J, the junction kept 10 bases outside the gene matches. The CDR3 region is CASYPTSGSINEQFF. The CDR3 bases are TGCGCCAGTTATCCAACTAGCGGGAGTATCAATGAGCAGTTCTTC. Full variable domain (remainder filled in from reference TRBV5-1 and TRBJ2-1): KAGVTQTPRYLIKTRGQQVTLSCSPISGHRSVSWYQQTPGQGLQFLFEYFSETQRNKGNFPGRFSGRQFSNSRSEMNVSTLELGDSALYLCASYPTSGSINEQFFGPGTRLTVL.

The rearrangement uses TRBV6-4 and TRBJ2-7; D is undetermined. The CDR3 runs to 14 residues. CDR1 is MRHNA and CDR2 is SNTAGT in the germline V gene. Trimming left V 4 bases short and J 1 base short, with 11 bases between. The CDR3: CASSVEIGSYEQYF. The CDR3 bases are TGTGCCAGCAGTGTAGAGATCGGGTCCTACGAGCAGTACTTC.

This chain joins TRBV5-1 and TRBJ2-1, with D possibly matching TRBD1 (6 bases). Trimming removed 5 bases at V and 0 bases at J, with 12 bases between. The CDR3 has 15 amino acids. Germline V gives CDR1 SGHRS, CDR2 YFSETQ. CDR3 sequence: CASSRDTGSYNEQFF. The CDR3 nucleotides are TGCGCCAGCAGTCGGGACACCGGCTCCTACAATGAGCAGTTCTTC.

V and J are TRBV15 and TRBJ1-4; D perhaps matches TRBD1 (6 bases). The CDR3 covers 13 residues. Per germline, CDR1 LNHNV and CDR2 YYDKDF (reference sequence). V was clipped by 8 bases and J by 8 bases, with 15 bases between them. The CDR3 coding sequence is TGTGCCACCGCCGGGACAAGGTTCGAAAAACTGTTTTTT. Protein sequence: CATAGTRFEKLFF.